The entry below gives a single T cell receptor beta chain sequence along with its context. For a library built for alpha chains, this beta chain is a stray read; little rests on its size. This sample stems from a study of spatial heterogeneity in lung cancer. Study as a whole: 72 TRACERx patients with early, untreated non-small cell lung cancer donated samples. Sequenced were any available follow-up PBMC samples, which had been obtained a median of approximately 2 years after resection. Each time, sequencing found more beta-chain sequences than alpha-chain sequences.

On each TCR cDNA molecule, a unique molecular identifier was present. TCRdb passed the 5' RACE reads through MiXCR, listing each CDR3 protein once. This repertoire shows thousands of distinct CDR3 sequences, around half found once; its top ten account for about 8.6%. This CDR3 contains 14 residues. Germline V lookup: CDR1 LNHDA, CDR2 SQIVND (reference sequence). V lost 4 bases and J lost 4; bases outside the gene matches: 2. Time point described: blood at routine non-recurrence follow-up after resection. This sample comprised PBMCs, obtained at follow-up. The TCR comes from a female donor with early-stage non-small cell lung cancer. The chain couples TRBV19 to TRBJ2-5; 11 positions match TRBD2. CDR3 loop: CASSTTSGVETQYF. For the CDR3, the DNA is TGTGCCAGTAGTACGACTAGCGGGGTAGAGACCCAGTACTTC. The full variable domain, completed using reference TRBV19 and TRBJ2-5, is DGGITQSPKYLFRKEGQNVTLSCEQNLNHDAMYWYRQDPGQGLRLIYYSQIVNDFQKGDIAEGYSVSREKKESFPLTVTSAQKNPTAFYLCASSTTSGVETQYFGPGTRLLVL.